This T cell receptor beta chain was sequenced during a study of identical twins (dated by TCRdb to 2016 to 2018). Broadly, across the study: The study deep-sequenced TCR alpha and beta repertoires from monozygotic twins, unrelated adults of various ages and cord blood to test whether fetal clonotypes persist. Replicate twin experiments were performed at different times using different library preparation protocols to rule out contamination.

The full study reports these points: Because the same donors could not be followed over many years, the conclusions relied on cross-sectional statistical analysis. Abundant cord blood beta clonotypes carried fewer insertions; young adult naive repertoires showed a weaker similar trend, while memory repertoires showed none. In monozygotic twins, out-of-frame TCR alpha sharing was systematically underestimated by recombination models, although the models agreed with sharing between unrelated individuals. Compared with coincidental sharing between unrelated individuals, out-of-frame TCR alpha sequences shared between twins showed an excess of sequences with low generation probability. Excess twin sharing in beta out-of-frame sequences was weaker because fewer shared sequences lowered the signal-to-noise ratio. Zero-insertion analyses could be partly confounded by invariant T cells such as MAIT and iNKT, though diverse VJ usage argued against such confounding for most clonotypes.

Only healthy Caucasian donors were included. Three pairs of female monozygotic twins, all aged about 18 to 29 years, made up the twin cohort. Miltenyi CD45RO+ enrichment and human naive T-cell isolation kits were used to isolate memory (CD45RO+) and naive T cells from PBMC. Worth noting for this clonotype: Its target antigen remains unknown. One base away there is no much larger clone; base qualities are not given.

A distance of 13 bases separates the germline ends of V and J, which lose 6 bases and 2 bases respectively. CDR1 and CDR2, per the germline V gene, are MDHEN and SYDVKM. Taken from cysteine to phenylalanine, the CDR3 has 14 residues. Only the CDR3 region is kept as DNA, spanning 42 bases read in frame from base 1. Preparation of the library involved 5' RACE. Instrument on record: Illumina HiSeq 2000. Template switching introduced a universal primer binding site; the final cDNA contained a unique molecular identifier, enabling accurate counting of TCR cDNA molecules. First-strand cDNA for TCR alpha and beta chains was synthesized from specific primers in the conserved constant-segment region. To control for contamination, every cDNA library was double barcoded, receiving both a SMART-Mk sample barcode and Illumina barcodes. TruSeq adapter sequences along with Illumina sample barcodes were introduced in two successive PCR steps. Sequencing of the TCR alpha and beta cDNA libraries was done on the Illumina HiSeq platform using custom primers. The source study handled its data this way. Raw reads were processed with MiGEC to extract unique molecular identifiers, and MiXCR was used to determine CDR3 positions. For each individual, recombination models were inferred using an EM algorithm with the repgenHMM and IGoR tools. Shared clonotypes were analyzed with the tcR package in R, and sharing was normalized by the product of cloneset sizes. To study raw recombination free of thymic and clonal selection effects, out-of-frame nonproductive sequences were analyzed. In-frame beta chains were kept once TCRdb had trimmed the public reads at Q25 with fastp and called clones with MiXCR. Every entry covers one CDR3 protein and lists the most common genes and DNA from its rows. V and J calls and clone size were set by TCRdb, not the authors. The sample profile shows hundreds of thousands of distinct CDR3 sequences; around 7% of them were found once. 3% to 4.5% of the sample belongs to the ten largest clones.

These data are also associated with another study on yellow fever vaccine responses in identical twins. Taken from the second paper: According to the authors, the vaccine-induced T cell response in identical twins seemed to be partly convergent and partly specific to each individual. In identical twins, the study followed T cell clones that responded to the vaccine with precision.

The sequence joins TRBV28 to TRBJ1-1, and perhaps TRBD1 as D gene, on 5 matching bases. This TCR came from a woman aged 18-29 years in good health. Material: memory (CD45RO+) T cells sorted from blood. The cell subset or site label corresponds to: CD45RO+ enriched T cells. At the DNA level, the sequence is TGTGCCAGCAGGCTTAGACAGAGAAACACTGAAGCTTTCTTT. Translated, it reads CASRLRQRNTEAFF.